This note documents a single TCR beta chain sequence. The antigen it binds to is not known. Base-call qualities are not available, and no considerably larger clone is one nucleotide away. The CDR3 regions of human TCRbeta chains were analyzed by immunosequencing. The original pipeline was this. Repertoire TCRs were checked for matches against a reference library of SARS-CoV-2-specific TCRs that had been generated using the MIRA antigen-specificity platform. Breadth meant the fraction of unique TCRs that were SARS-CoV-2-associated, whereas depth meant the fraction of total T cells that were SARS-CoV-2-associated. Each spike-specific TCR was assigned to its reactive spike region and to a CD4 or CD8 class using the MIRA data. Log10-transformed breadth and depth values were compared by one-way ANOVA with Sidak's multiple comparisons tests. TCRdb's version of the immuneACCESS table is confined to in-frame rearrangements and falls short of the full clone set. An unresolved V gene accounts for under half of the shortfall where checked; the remainder is of unknown origin. Clone size and V and J calls were adopted from that table, with D and trimming inferred from the DNA. The sample table records roughly 180,000 clones; about nine tenths of these occur just once. The ten most abundant clones make up roughly 3.1% of the sample.

The meaning of the sample's time point label: baseline before first vaccination. Vaccinee samples were obtained from the UK trials COV001 and COV002, which included a single-blind randomized controlled phase 2/3 trial of AZD1222 (ChAdOx1 nCoV-19) in healthy adults. Trial participant PBMC samples were collected at day 0 and day 28 after the second dose for TCRbeta chain sequencing. This record belongs to a study of T cell responses to AZD1222 COVID-19 vaccine (dated by TCRdb to about 2021). With regard to the full study: AZD1222 recipients whose second dose came at about 4 weeks and those whose second dose came at about 12 weeks were combined into one group, since spike-specific TCR depth and breadth did not differ between the two schedules. A total of about 230 trial participants underwent TCR sequencing, of whom 207 received two doses of AZD1222 and around 25 received two doses of the MenACWY control vaccine. Trial participants were enrolled by age into 18-55, 56-69 and 70-plus year subgroups, with about 150, 28 and 57 TCR-sequenced participants respectively. The study at large found these results: Because no day 14 peak-response samples were available, repertoires were characterized only after the peak T cell response. In the small 56-69-year group, the increase in depth fell short of significance, most likely because of low power. Vaccine-associated CD4 TCRs spanned the whole spike protein, with dominant responses in regions 160-218 and 743-854. Conclusions about previously exposed vaccinees are limited, since just six or seven AZD1222 recipients were seropositive for SARS-CoV-2 at baseline. Most participants were white British and females outnumbered males, and the authors suggested that clonal diversity may have been underestimated. After two AZD1222 doses, both the breadth and the depth of spike-specific TCRs were significantly higher than at day 0 and than in MenACWY recipients. Epitopes outside the regions mutated in the B.1.351 and B.1.1.7 variants were reportedly recognized by nearly half of the unique spike-specific TCRs.

V is cut by 3 bases and J by 4 bases, and the space between the germline ends is 14 bases. The CDR3 has 15 amino acids, counting the end cysteine and phenylalanine. CDR3 DNA is the only sequence kept; it has 45 bases, read in frame from the first base. According to the germline V gene, CDR1 reads SGHRS and CDR2 reads YFSETQ. This clonotype was sampled from an adult in good health. The V gene is TRBV5-1 and the J gene is TRBJ1-5; possibly the D gene is TRBD1, per 6 matching bases. Sequenced material: peripheral blood, taken on day 0 of AZD1222 vaccination. The CDR3 region has the sequence CASSSAGAPNQPQHF. Read as DNA, the sequence is TGCGCCAGCAGCTCAGCAGGGGCCCCTAATCAGCCCCAGCATTTT.